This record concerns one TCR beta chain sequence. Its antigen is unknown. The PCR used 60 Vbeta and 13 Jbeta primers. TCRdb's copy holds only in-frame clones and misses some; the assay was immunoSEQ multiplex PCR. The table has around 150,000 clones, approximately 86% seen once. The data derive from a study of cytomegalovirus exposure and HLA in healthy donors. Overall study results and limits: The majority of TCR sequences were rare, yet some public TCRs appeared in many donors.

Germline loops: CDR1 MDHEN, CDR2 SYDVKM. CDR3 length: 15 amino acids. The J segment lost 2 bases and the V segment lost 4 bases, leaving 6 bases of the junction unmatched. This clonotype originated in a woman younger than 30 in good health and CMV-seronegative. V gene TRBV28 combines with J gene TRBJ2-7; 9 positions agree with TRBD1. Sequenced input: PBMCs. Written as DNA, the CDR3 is TGTGCCAGCAGTTCCTCCGGGACAGGGCCCTACGAGCAGTACTTC. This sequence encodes CASSSSGTGPYEQYF.